The clone carrying this TCR beta chain was counted a few times. The antigen is undetermined. This record comes from a study of T cells after yellow fever vaccination. Production of TCR cDNA was by 5'RACE template switching, which also added a universal primer site and UMIs. MiXCR, run by TCRdb on the 5' RACE reads, gives a single entry per CDR3 protein. This sample has under 700,000 distinct CDR3 sequences; about a sixth occur once, and the top ten carry around 16%. Study findings and constraints: Re-detected after boosting: most primary clones, 95% to 98% of CD4 and over 80% of CD8.

This CDR3 comprises 17 residues. Per the germline V gene, CDR1 is MGHRA and CDR2 is YSYEKL. V was clipped by 4 bases and J by 1 base; unmatched bases: 10. The receptor comes from a young man who received the YFV17D yellow fever vaccine. This sequence joins TRBV4-1 and TRBJ1-3, with 7 nucleotides matching TRBD1. The source material was PBMCs, sampled 5 days after the first yellow fever vaccination. The CDR3 loop is CASSLYREQGSGNTIYF. CDR3 coding DNA: TGCGCCAGCAGCCTCTACCGGGAACAGGGGTCTGGAAACACCATATATTTT.